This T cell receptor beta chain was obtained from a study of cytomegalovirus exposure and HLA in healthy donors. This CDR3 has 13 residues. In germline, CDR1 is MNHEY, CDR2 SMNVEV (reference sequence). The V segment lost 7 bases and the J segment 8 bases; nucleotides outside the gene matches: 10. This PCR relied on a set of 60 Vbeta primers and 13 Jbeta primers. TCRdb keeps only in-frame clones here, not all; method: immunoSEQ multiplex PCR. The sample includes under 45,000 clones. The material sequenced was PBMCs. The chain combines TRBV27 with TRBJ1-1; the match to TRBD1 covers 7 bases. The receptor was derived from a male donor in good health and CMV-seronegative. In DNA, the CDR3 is TGTGCCAGCAAATTAACAGGGGCGGGGGAAGCTTTCTTT. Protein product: CASKLTGAGEAFF.